What follows describes a single T cell receptor (beta chain). This clonotype occurred many times. No cognate antigen has been identified for it. The input lacks base qualities; no much larger clone sits a single base away. This record comes from a study of breast tumors, draining lymph nodes, adjacent tissues (dated by TCRdb to 2016 to 2017). For context, the study as a whole: Breast cancer patients provided tumor, adjacent nontumor tissue and axillary lymph nodes, and the study compared the TCR beta repertoires across these three sources. In human breast cancer, the study set out to evaluate how tumor, surrounding tissue and draining lymph node repertoires relate to one another and whether T cells may move between these sites. Paper-wide results and their limitations: Tumor T-cell repertoires showed less diversity than lymph node repertoires and more diversity than nontumor tissue repertoires, and tumor T-cell repertoires showed preferential V and J gene usage. The data were considered consistent with most tumor T cells being derived from the lymph node and subsequently expanding within tumor tissue. Tumor and nontumor tissue repertoires were found to be significantly more similar in luminal-like than in basal-like breast cancer. Rather than being directly demonstrated, the conclusion that tumor T cells originate in lymph nodes was presented as consistent with a hypothesis.

Based on the germline V gene, the CDR1 and CDR2 sequences are MRHNA and SNTAGT. Its CDR3 holds 17 amino acids, cysteine through phenylalanine. The kept DNA is CDR3 alone, 51 bases in frame from the first base. Deletion took 0 bases off V and 1 base off J, with a span of 16 bases between the germline ends. The lymph node samples were taken from the axillary draining lymph nodes of breast cancer patients. Sequencing was performed on an Illumina HiSeq 2000. Multiplex PCR amplification was used to generate the TCR beta chain libraries. The amplified TCR beta chain products were analyzed by high-throughput sequencing. TCRdb reprocessed the public reads (quality trimming at Q25 with fastp, clone calling with MiXCR) and kept in-frame beta chains. Entries are consolidated by CDR3 protein sequence, retaining the most common genes and DNA. Across this sample there are 150,000 to 250,000 distinct CDR3 sequences, with 31% seen only once. The biggest ten clones account for about 4.5% of the sample.

The chain joins TRBV6-4 to TRBJ2-7; D gene: possibly TRBD2, on 5 matching bases. The sequence derives from a female donor with breast cancer. Some clones in this sample may be carry-over from other donors' samples. The sample comprised axillary lymph node tissue. The DNA is TGTGCCAGCAGTGACTCTCCCCGGGGAATGCCGTCCTACGAGCAGTACTTC. It is translated as CASSDSPRGMPSYEQYF.